Sequencing of this T cell receptor (beta chain) was carried out in a study of cytomegalovirus exposure and HLA in healthy donors. Amplification used 60 Vbeta primers and 13 Jbeta primers. The authors' processing: Around 10 million of the roughly 80 million unique TCR beta chains counted in a later analysis were shared. Sequencing was performed with immunoSEQ multiplex PCR; in TCRdb, only in-frame clones are kept and a portion is missing. V and J calls and clone size are given by that table; D and trimming were obtained from the DNA. The sample consists of about 96,000 clones, approximately 74% of them appearing once. With 0 bases removed from V and 13 bases from J, the gap between germline ends came to 12 bases. The CDR3 runs 12 residues. CDR1 is MNHNS and CDR2 is SASEGT in the germline V gene. This clone came up a few times. The antigen remains undetermined. Notes on the study in general: The investigators catalogued under 200 TCR beta chains as cytomegalovirus-associated. A later analysis showed that HLA-associated TCR beta chains had undergone more clonal expansion than equally common others.

The sequencing input was PBMCs. The V gene is TRBV6-1, the J gene TRBJ2-5; possible D gene TRBD2, 5 bases. The origin of this receptor is a female donor in good health and CMV-seropositive. CDR3: CASSEASRGRYF. The CDR3 DNA follows: TGTGCCAGCAGTGAAGCTAGTCGGGGAAGGTACTTC.